One sample yielded the 29 T cell receptor beta chains listed below, sequenced in a study of molecular identifiers for immune sequencing clone quantification. Via MiXCR, TCRdb re-called the PCR reads, giving one row per CDR3 protein. The table records roughly 320,000 distinct CDR3 sequences, about a quarter of them present only once. The sequencing sample was made of naive CD8+ T cells from blood, with Jurkat cell RNA spiked in. Subset defined: FACS-sorted CD8+CD4-CCR7+CD45RA+ naive T cells. Every receptor here comes from a human donor in good health. Some libraries in this study had Jurkat cell RNA spiked in.

Only a few counts were recorded for this clonotype. V is TRBV7-2 and J is TRBJ2-7; D remains ambiguous. The germline CDR1 and CDR2 sequences are SGHTA and FQGNSA. This CDR3 is 17 amino acids long. V lost 3 bases and J lost 5, with 23 bases in between. The chain's CDR3 is CASSFFDPGYLPDEQYF. DNA for the CDR3: TGTGCCAGCAGCTTTTTCGACCCGGGCTACCTCCCCGACGAGCAGTACTTC.

The sample holds a few counts of this clonotype. This chain joins TRBV9 and TRBJ1-3; tentatively, D is TRBD1 (6 bases). V was pared by 3 bases and J by 0 bases, with 10 bases between. Germline values: CDR1 SGDLS, CDR2 YYNGEE. This CDR3 is built from 15 residues. For the CDR3, the DNA is TGTGCCAGCAGCGCGGGGGACAACTCTGGAAACACCATATATTTT. Protein: CASSAGDNSGNTIYF.

This chain uses TRBV27 with TRBJ2-1; 10 nucleotides agree with TRBD2. This CDR3 region has 16 residues. V shed 2 bases and J 9 bases; nucleotides not matched to a gene: 10. The germline V gene has CDR1 MNHEY and CDR2 SMNVEV (reference sequence). The CDR3 sequence is CASSLIPTSGTSEQFF. The CDR3 DNA follows: TGTGCCAGCAGTTTAATCCCCACTAGCGGGACTTCTGAGCAGTTCTTC.

This clonotype showed up many times. The V and J genes are TRBV20-1 and TRBJ2-7; a possible D gene is TRBD1 (6 bases). The CDR3 is 14 residues long. V dropped 6 bases and J dropped 6 bases, with 21 bases sitting between them. Germline CDR1 reads DFQATT; CDR2 reads SNEGSKA (reference sequence). CDR3 nucleotide sequence: TGCAGTGCAACACCTAACAGGGTATCGGGCGAGCAGTACTTC. This encodes CSATPNRVSGEQYF.

A word on this clonotype: The germline gene is not matched at one end of the junction; a read error may be the cause. This chain connects TRBV20-1 to TRBJ2-2; D is possibly TRBD2 (6 bases). From germline, CDR1 is DFQATT and CDR2 SNEGSKA (reference sequence). The CDR3 contains 13 residues. In DNA form, the CDR3 reads TGCAGTGCTAGGCTCAGGATTACCGGGGGGCTGTTTTTT. Amino acid sequence: CSARLRITGGLFF.

The V call is TRBV13, the J call TRBJ2-5, with TRBD1 identical over 8 bases. Germline values: CDR1 PRHDT, CDR2 FYEKMQ (reference sequence). The length of the CDR3 is 15 residues. V dropped 5 bases and J dropped 5; count of bases not matched to a gene: 10. The CDR3 region is CASSHSDRETETQYF. In DNA form, the CDR3 reads TGTGCCAGCAGCCATTCGGACAGGGAGACCGAGACCCAGTACTTC.

Comment on this clonotype: Because it lacks the conserved phenylalanine or tryptophan at the end, this CDR3 is likely a read error. The rearrangement joins TRBV11-2 to TRBJ2-1; the D call may be TRBD1 or TRBD2 (5 bases each). Trimming left V 5 bases short and J 8 bases short, with 16 bases between. Germline V gene lookup returns CDR1 SGHAT and CDR2 FQNNGV. The CDR3 is 14 amino acids. CDR3 region: CASSPPGIGDEQFS. CDR3 sequence (DNA): TGTGCCAGCAGCCCACCGGGGATAGGGGATGAGCAGTTCTCC.

This clonotype showed up just once. Just one base apart from a much larger clone, this may be a read error. The V gene is TRBV6-6, the J gene TRBJ1-5; 11 bases map to TRBD1. CDR3 length: 15 residues. Trimming cost V 4 bases and J 9 bases; bases outside gene matches: 8. Germline values: CDR1 MNHNY, CDR2 SVGAGI (reference sequence). The CDR3 reads CASSFGQGASPPQHF. The CDR3 DNA is TGTGCCAGCAGTTTCGGACAGGGGGCGTCTCCGCCCCAGCATTTT.

Regarding this clonotype: A much larger clone lies a single base off, so this may be a read error. The chain employs TRBV13 and TRBJ2-2; TRBD1 agrees at 7 bases. This CDR3 comprises 17 residues. Trimming at V came to 1 base and at J to 5 bases, leaving 10 bases not matched to a gene. Germline-derived CDR1 and CDR2 are PRHDT and FYEKMQ (reference sequence). This chain's CDR3 is CASSLVDREMETGELFF. In DNA form, the CDR3 reads TGTGCCAGCAGCTTAGTAGACAGGGAGATGGAAACCGGGGAGCTGTTTTTT.

In this sample, this clonotype turned up a few times. V is TRBV20-1 and J is TRBJ2-6; D not resolved. Germline CDR1 DFQATT, CDR2 SNEGSKA (reference sequence). The V gene lost 3 bases and the J gene lost 2 bases, with 11 bases spanning the gap. This CDR3 comprises 15 residues. CDR3 residues: CSASPLGTGANVLTF. The CDR3 DNA reads as TGCAGTGCTAGCCCCTTGGGGACTGGGGCCAACGTCCTGACTTTC.

The chain recombines TRBV3-1 with TRBJ2-7; D not certain. Germline-derived CDR1 and CDR2 are LGHDT and YNNKEL (reference sequence). Trimming stripped 4 bases from V and 3 bases from J, with 16 bases between. This CDR3 spans 15 amino acids. CDR3 bases: TGTGCCAGCAGCCCCAGTGGATATACCCACTACGAGCAGTACTTC. It encodes CASSPSGYTHYEQYF.

Details on this clonotype: Being one base from a much bigger clone, this may be a read error. V gene TRBV19 combines with J gene TRBJ2-7; 7 bases fit TRBD1. The CDR3 totals 13 residues. V lost 9 bases to trimming and J lost 3 bases; unmatched junction nucleotides: 8. The germline V gene encodes CDR1 LNHDA and CDR2 SQIVND (reference sequence). The CDR3 loop reads CASALGQIYEQYF. The CDR3 coding sequence is TGTGCCAGCGCACTGGGACAGATCTACGAGCAGTACTTC.

The V and J genes are TRBV9 and TRBJ2-5, with D possibly matching TRBD2 (5 bases). The length of the CDR3 is 13 residues. Looked up from germline, CDR1 is SGDLS and CDR2 is YYNGEE. Trimming stripped 2 bases from V and 4 bases from J, with 9 bases between. The CDR3 loop is CASSVSGSETQYF. The CDR3 nucleotides read TGTGCCAGCAGCGTTTCGGGGTCAGAGACCCAGTACTTC. Based on the CDR3 plus reference TRBV9 and TRBJ2-5, the full variable domain is DSGVTQTPKHLITATGQRVTLRCSPRSGDLSVYWYQQSLDQGLQFLIQYYNGEERAKGNILERFSAQQFPDLHSELNLSSLELGDSALYFCASSVSGSETQYFGPGTRLLVL.

This clonotype appeared many times. The chain employs TRBV12-3 or TRBV12-4 and TRBJ2-5; no clear D gene. V was shortened by 6 bases and J by 4 bases, with 15 bases between the two germline ends. The CDR3 runs to 14 residues. CDR3 in amino acids: CASSSAAARETQYF. The CDR3 region has the DNA TGTGCCAGCAGCTCGGCTGCCGCGCGAGAGACCCAGTACTTC.

This clonotype was counted ten times or more. The CDR3 DNA follows: TGTGCCAGCAGTTTATTGCTCGGGCAGGGTGAGACCCAGTACTTC. Translating gives CASSLLLGQGETQYF. The rearrangement uses TRBV28 and TRBJ2-5; tentatively, D is TRBD1 (5 bases). The CDR3 is made up of 15 amino acids. Looked up from germline, CDR1 is MDHEN and CDR2 is SYDVKM. The V gene lost 1 base and the J gene lost 5 bases, with 14 bases spanning the gap. Looking up the rest from reference TRBV28 and TRBJ2-5 gives the full variable domain: DVKVTQSSRYLVKRTGEKVFLECVQDMDHENMFWYRQDPGLGLRLIYFSYDVKMKEKGDIPEGYSVSREKKERFSLILESASTNQTSMYLCASSLLLGQGETQYFGPGTRLLVL.

This clonotype was counted ten times or more. This sequence joins TRBV9 and TRBJ1-4; D unresolved. Trimming took 0 bases from V and 8 from J, leaving 11 bases between them. CDR3 length: 14 residues. Germline assignment: CDR1 SGDLS and CDR2 YYNGEE. The CDR3, as DNA: TGTGCCAGCAGCGTAGATGGAGGTCGAGAAAAACTGTTTTTT. Encoded protein: CASSVDGGREKLFF.

This clonotype has at least ten counts. The chain joins TRBV28 to TRBJ2-7; the D is unclear. This CDR3 spans 13 amino acids. Germline V gene data show CDR1 as MDHEN and CDR2 as SYDVKM. The V and J ends lost 5 bases and 4 bases respectively, with 12 bases between them. CDR3: CASSTFSAYEQYF. CDR3 bases: TGTGCCAGCAGTACGTTCTCAGCTTACGAGCAGTACTTC. The full variable domain, its missing parts supplied by reference TRBV28 and TRBJ2-7, is DVKVTQSSRYLVKRTGEKVFLECVQDMDHENMFWYRQDPGLGLRLIYFSYDVKMKEKGDIPEGYSVSREKKERFSLILESASTNQTSMYLCASSTFSAYEQYFGPGTRLTVT.

This rearrangement joins TRBV6-5 to TRBJ2-3; TRBD2 might be the D (5 bases). Germline values: CDR1 MNHEY, CDR2 SVGAGI. V lost 8 bases to trimming and J lost 3 bases, with 18 bases between them. The CDR3 spans 15 residues. The CDR3 loop is CASGSSGSGTDTQYF. The DNA for the CDR3 is TGTGCCAGCGGCTCGAGCGGATCCGGGACAGATACGCAGTATTTT.

Concerning this clonotype: A read error may be the cause here, since a much bigger clone is one base away. Likely a read error: the CDR3 ends without its conserved phenylalanine or tryptophan. The CDR3 coding sequence is TGCAGTGCTCGAGCCGGGACAGGGGGGTACGAGCAGTACTCC. Its translation: CSARAGTGGYEQYS. The V and J genes are TRBV20-1 and TRBJ2-7, with 11 bases that match TRBD1. V gave up 5 bases and J gave up 4 bases; unmatched junction bases: 7. CDR3 size: 14 residues. Germline V gives CDR1 DFQATT, CDR2 SNEGSKA (reference sequence).

There are a few counts of this clonotype. J is TRBJ1-6 and V is TRBV6-2 or TRBV6-3; D is unclear. From germline, CDR1 is MNHEY and CDR2 SVGEGT. The CDR3 has 17 amino acids. Trimming shortened V by 3 bases and J by 10 bases, and 22 bases separated the two germline ends. CDR3 sequence (DNA): TGTGCCAGCAGTTATATTTCCCCGCGGTTCGTAGGATCACCCCTCCACTTT. Protein sequence: CASSYISPRFVGSPLHF.

This clonotype was seen a handful of times. The gene calls are TRBV7-9 and TRBJ2-1; 7 bases line up with TRBD2. V was pared by 8 bases and J by 2 bases, with 9 bases of the junction left unmatched. The CDR3 totals 15 residues. Germline V gene lookup returns CDR1 SEHNR and CDR2 FQNEAQ (reference sequence). The CDR3 region has the DNA TGTGCCAGCCTGCTTGGGGAGGGCCCCTACAATGAGCAGTTCTTC. It is translated as CASLLGEGPYNEQFF.

This clonotype occurred many times. This chain joins TRBV2 and TRBJ2-1; TRBD2 matches at 8 bases. This CDR3 spans 14 amino acids. Germline V gene lookup returns CDR1 SNHLY and CDR2 FYNNEI. V lost 6 bases and J lost 6; bases outside the gene matches: 7. The CDR3 nucleotides read TGTGCCAGCAGGCCCAGCGGGGGTTTCAATGAGCAGTTCTTC. Residues: CASRPSGGFNEQFF.

A remark on this clonotype: A much bigger clone sits one base away, suggesting this may be a read error. This chain connects TRBV5-4 to TRBJ2-5; TRBD1 is a possible D gene (5 bases). Looked up from germline, CDR1 is SGHNT and CDR2 is YYREEE (reference sequence). The CDR3 has 13 amino acids. Trimming cost V 4 bases and J 6 bases, with 13 bases left between them. The chain's CDR3 is CASSGAFEKTQYF. The CDR3 DNA reads as TGTGCCAGCAGCGGGGCATTTGAAAAGACCCAGTACTTC.

In this sample, this clonotype turned up many times. The chain employs TRBV7-9 and TRBJ2-3; D may be TRBD1 (5 bases). CDR3 length: 14 amino acids. Trimming removed 5 bases at V and 2 bases at J, with 11 bases between. Germline V gene sequence: CDR1 SEHNR, CDR2 FQNEAQ (reference sequence). CDR3 coding DNA: TGTGCCAGCAGCCGAATAGGGGACACAGATACGCAGTATTTT. Its translation is CASSRIGDTDTQYF.

This clonotype has a count of ten or more. The chain employs TRBV9 and TRBJ1-5, with D possibly TRBD1 on 5 matching bases. The CDR3 runs 15 residues. Per the germline V gene, CDR1 is SGDLS and CDR2 is YYNGEE. Trimming removed 3 bases from V and 0 bases from J, with 10 bases in between. The CDR3 DNA reads as TGTGCCAGCAGCGCCCAGGGTCTTAGCAATCAGCCCCAGCATTTT. Residues: CASSAQGLSNQPQHF.

The chain joins TRBV19 to TRBJ2-5; 7 bases are shared with TRBD1. The CDR3 spans 12 residues. The V gene's germline CDR1 is LNHDA and CDR2 SQIVND (reference sequence). The V and J ends lost 8 bases and 3 bases, in that order; junction bases with no gene match: 3. CDR3 in amino acids: CASEGTEETQYF. In DNA form, the CDR3 reads TGTGCCAGTGAGGGGACAGAAGAGACCCAGTACTTC.

The CDR3 DNA reads as TGCGCCAGCAGCCAAGATCGTTTGGCTAGCGGGGGTACAGATACGCAGTATTTT. As protein: CASSQDRLASGGTDTQYF. The J gene is TRBJ2-3, the V gene TRBV4-3, with 10 bases matching TRBD2. Germline V gives CDR1 LGHNA, CDR2 YSLEER. The CDR3 runs to 18 residues. Trimming at V came to 0 bases and at J to 3 bases, leaving 9 bases not matched to a gene.

This clonotype came up a few times. The rearrangement links TRBV19 to TRBJ2-7; 8 nucleotides align to TRBD1. Germline V lookup: CDR1 LNHDA, CDR2 SQIVND (reference sequence). The CDR3 extends over 12 amino acids. The V and J ends lost 5 bases and 6 bases, in that order; junction bases with no gene match: 3. CDR3: CASSQGAGEQYF. DNA of the CDR3: TGTGCCAGTAGTCAGGGGGCTGGCGAGCAGTACTTC.

This clonotype was seen ten or more times. This chain uses TRBV4-3 with TRBJ2-7; D not resolved. The V and J ends lost 0 bases and 4 bases respectively, with 7 bases between them. Germline V gene sequence: CDR1 LGHNA, CDR2 YSLEER. This CDR3 has 13 residues. The CDR3 spells CASSQDTEYEQYF. The CDR3, as DNA: TGCGCCAGCAGCCAAGATACGGAGTACGAGCAGTACTTC.